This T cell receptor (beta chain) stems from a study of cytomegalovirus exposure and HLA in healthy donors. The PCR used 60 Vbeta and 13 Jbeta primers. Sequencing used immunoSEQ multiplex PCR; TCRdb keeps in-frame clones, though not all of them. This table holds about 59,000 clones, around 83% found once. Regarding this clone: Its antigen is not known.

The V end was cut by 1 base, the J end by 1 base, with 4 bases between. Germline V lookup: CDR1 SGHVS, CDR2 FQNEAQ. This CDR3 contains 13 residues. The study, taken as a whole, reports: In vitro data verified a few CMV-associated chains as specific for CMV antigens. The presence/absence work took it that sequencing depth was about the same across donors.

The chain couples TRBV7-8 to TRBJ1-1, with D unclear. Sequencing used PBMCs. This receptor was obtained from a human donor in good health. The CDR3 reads CASSLGRNTEAFF. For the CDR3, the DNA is TGTGCCAGCAGCTTAGGTCGGAACACTGAAGCTTTCTTT.